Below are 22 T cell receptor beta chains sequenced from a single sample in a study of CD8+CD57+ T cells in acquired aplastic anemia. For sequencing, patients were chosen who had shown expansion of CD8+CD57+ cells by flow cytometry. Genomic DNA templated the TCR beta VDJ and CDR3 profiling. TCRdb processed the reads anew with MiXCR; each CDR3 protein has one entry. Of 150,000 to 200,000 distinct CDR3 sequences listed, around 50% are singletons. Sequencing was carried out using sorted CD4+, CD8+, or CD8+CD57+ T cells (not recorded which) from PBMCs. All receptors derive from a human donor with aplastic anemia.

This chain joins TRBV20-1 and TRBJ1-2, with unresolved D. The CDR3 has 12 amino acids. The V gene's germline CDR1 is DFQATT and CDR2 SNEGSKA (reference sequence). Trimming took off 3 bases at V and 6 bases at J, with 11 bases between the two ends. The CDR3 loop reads CSARKQSHGYTF. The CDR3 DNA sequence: TGCAGTGCTAGGAAACAGTCCCATGGCTACACCTTC.

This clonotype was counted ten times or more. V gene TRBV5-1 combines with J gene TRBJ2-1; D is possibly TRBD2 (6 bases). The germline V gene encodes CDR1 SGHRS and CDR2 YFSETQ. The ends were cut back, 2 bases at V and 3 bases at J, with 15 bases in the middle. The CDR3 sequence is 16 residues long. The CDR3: CASSFGGASDYNEQFF. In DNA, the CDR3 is TGCGCCAGCAGCTTTGGTGGGGCTAGCGACTACAATGAGCAGTTCTTC.

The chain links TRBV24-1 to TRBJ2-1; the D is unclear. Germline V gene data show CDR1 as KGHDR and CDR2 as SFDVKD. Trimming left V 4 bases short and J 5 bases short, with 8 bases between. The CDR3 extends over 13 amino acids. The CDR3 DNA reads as TGTGCCACCAGTGACCCCATGAACAATGAGCAGTTCTTC. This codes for CATSDPMNNEQFF.

This chain's CDR3 is CSVRTSGGQNTGELFF. DNA for the CDR3: TGCAGCGTTCGGACTAGCGGGGGCCAGAACACCGGGGAGCTGTTTTTT. This chain joins TRBV29-1 and TRBJ2-2; 13 nucleotides line up with TRBD2. The CDR3 loop spans 16 amino acids. Germline V gene lookup returns CDR1 SQVTM and CDR2 ANQGSEA. The V segment lost 5 bases and the J segment 1 base; nucleotides outside the gene matches: 4.

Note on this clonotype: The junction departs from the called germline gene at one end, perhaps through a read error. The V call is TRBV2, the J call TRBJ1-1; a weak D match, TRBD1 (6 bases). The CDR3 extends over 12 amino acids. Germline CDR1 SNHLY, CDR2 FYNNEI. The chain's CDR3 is CAGSEIGGEAFF. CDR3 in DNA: TGTGCCGGCAGTGAAATAGGGGGTGAAGCTTTCTTT.

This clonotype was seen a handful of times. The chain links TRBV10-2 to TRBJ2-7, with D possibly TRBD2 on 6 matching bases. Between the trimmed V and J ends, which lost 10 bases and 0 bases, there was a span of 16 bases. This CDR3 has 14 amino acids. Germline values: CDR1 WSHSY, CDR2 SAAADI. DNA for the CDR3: TGCGCCACCGTCCGGGACGGGAGCTCCTACGAGCAGTACTTC. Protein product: CATVRDGSSYEQYF.

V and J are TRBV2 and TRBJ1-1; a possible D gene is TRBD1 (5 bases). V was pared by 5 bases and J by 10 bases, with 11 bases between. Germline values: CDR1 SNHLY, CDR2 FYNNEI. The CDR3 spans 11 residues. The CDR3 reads CASSFGRVAFF. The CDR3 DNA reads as TGTGCCAGCAGTTTCGGCAGGGTAGCTTTCTTT. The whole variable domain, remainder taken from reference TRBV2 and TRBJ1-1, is EPEVTQTPSHQVTQMGQEVILRCVPISNHLYFYWYRQILGQKVEFLVSFYNNEISEKSEIFDDQFSVERPDGSNFTLKIRSTKLEDSAMYFCASSFGRVAFFGQGTRLTVV.

CDR3 in amino acids: CATSPSGGAIKELFF. DNA for the CDR3: TGTGCCACCAGCCCTAGCGGGGGGGCCATCAAGGAGCTGTTTTTT. The chain recombines TRBV15 with TRBJ2-2; 12 nucleotides line up with TRBD2. The germline V gene encodes CDR1 LNHNV and CDR2 YYDKDF (reference sequence). This CDR3 region has 15 residues. The V segment lost 5 bases and the J segment 10 bases; nucleotides outside the gene matches: 8.

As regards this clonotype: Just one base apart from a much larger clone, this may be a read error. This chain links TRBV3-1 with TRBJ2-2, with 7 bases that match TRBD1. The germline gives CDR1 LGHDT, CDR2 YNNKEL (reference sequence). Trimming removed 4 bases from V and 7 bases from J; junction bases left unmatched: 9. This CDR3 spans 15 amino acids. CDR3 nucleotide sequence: TGTGCCAGCAGCCGACCGACAGGGTTGGTCGGGGAGCTGTTTTTT. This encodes CASSRPTGLVGELFF.

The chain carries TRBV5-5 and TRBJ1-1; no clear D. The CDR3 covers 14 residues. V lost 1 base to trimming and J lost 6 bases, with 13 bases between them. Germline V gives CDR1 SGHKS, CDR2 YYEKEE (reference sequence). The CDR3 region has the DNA TGTGCCAGCAGCTTGATCGCTGAACGACCTGAAGCTTTCTTT. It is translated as CASSLIAERPEAFF.

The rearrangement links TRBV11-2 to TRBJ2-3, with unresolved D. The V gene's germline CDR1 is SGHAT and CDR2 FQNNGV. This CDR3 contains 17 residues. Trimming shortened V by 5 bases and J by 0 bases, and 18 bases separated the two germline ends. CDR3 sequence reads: CASSHRRRTLSTDTQYF. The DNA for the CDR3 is TGTGCCAGCAGCCATCGGCGACGGACCCTTAGCACAGATACGCAGTATTTT.

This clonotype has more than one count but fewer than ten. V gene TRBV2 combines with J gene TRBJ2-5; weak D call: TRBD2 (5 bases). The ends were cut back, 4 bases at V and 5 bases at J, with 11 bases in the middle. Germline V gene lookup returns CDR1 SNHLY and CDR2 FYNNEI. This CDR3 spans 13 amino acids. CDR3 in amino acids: CASSALVRETQYF. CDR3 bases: TGTGCCAGCAGTGCACTAGTTCGGGAGACCCAGTACTTC.

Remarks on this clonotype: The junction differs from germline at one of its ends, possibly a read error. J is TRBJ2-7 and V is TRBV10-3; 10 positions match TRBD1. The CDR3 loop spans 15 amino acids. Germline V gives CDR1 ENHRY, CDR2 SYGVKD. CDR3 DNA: TGCGCCAGCGGCCGCCCCGGGACAGGGGAGGACGAGCAGTACTTC. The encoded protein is CASGRPGTGEDEQYF.

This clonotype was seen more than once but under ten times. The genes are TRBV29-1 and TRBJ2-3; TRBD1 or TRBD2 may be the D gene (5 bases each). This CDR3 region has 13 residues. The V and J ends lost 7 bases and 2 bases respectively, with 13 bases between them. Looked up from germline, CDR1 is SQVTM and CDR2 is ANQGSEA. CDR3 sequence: CSARGTNTDTQYF. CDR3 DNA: TGCAGCGCCCGAGGGACGAACACAGATACGCAGTATTTT.

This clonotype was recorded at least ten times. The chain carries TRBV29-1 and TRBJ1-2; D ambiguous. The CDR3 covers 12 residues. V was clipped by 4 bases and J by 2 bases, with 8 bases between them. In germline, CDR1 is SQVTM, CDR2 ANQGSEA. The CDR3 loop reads CSVGGGNYGYTF. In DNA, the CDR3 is TGCAGCGTTGGTGGCGGGAACTATGGCTACACCTTC.

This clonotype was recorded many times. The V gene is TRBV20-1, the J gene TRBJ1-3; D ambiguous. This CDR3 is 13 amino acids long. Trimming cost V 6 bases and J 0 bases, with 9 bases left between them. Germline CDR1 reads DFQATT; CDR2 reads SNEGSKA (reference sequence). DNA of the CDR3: TGCAGTGCCATCGACAACTCTGGAAACACCATATATTTT. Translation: CSAIDNSGNTIYF.

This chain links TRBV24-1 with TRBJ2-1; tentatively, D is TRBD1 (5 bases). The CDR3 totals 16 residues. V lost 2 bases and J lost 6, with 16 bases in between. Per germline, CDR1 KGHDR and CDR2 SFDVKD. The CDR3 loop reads CATSDSRPGSRNEQFF. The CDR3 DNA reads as TGTGCCACCAGTGATTCCAGACCAGGGTCTCGCAATGAGCAGTTCTTC.

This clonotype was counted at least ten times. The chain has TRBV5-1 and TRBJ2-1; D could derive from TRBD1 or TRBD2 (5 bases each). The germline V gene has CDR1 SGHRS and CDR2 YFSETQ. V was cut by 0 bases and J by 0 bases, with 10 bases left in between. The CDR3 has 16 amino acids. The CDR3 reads CASSLDGGGSYNEQFF. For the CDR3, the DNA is TGCGCCAGCAGCTTGGATGGGGGTGGCTCCTACAATGAGCAGTTCTTC.

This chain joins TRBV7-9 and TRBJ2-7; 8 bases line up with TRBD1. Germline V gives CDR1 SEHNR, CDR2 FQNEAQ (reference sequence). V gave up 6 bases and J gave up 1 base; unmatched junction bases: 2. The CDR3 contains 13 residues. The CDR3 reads CASSRTGSYEQYF. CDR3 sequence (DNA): TGTGCCAGCAGTCGGACAGGGTCCTACGAGCAGTACTTC. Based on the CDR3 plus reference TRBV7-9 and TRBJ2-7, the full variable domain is DTGVSQNPRHKITKRGQNVTFRCDPISEHNRLYWYRQTLGQGPEFLTYFQNEAQLEKSRLLSDRFSAERPKGSFSTLEIQRTEQGDSAMYLCASSRTGSYEQYFGPGTRLTVT.

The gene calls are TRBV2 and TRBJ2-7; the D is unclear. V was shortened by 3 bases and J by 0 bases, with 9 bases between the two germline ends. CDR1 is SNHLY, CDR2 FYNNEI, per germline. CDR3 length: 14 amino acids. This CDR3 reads CASSDWQVSYEQYF. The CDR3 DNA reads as TGTGCCAGCAGTGATTGGCAGGTCTCCTACGAGCAGTACTTC.

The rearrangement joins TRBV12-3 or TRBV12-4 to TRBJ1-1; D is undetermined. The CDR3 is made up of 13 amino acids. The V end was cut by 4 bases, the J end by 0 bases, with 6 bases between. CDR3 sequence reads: CASSSGVNTEAFF. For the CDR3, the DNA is TGTGCCAGCAGTTCCGGGGTGAACACTGAAGCTTTCTTT.

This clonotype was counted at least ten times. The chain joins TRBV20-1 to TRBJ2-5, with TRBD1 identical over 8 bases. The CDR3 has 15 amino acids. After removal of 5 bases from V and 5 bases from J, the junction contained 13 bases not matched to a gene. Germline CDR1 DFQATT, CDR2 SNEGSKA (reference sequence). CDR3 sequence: CSAPVPGGLSETQYF. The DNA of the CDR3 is TGCAGTGCTCCGGTCCCAGGGGGCCTATCGGAGACCCAGTACTTC.